This T cell receptor (beta chain) appears in the sequencing data of a study of chemoradiotherapy in HPV16-positive cancers. Study-wide results and caveats: For HPV16-positive patients, expanding HPV-responsive T cells associated with longer recurrence-free survival.

Profiled with immunoSEQ multiplex PCR; TCRdb holds only in-frame clones, not every one. Altogether about 9,600 clones are present, more than 70% being singletons, with the ten largest covering roughly 13%. Turning to this clone: Its matching antigen is unknown.

V was clipped by 4 bases and J by 7 bases, with 10 bases between them. Germline lookup yields CDR1 SGHDN and CDR2 FVKESK. This CDR3 is built from 13 residues. The V call is TRBV14, the J call TRBJ2-2; D call uncertain. The clonotype was recovered from a human donor with HPV-associated anogenital cancer. The sequenced sample was tumor tissue, obtained from a patient who underwent chemoradiotherapy. CDR3 residues: CASSPKVYGELFF. As DNA, the CDR3 is TGTGCCAGCAGCCCCAAAGTTTACGGGGAGCTGTTTTTT. Drawing the rest from reference TRBV14 and TRBJ2-2, the complete variable domain is EAGVTQFPSHSVIEKGQTVTLRCDPISGHDNLYWYRRVMGKEIKFLLHFVKESKQDESGMPNNRFLAERTGGTYSTLKVQPAELEDSGVYFCASSPKVYGELFFGEGSRLTVL.